These 6 T cell receptor beta chains were sequenced from one sample in a study of technical replicates of blood from a few donors (dated by TCRdb to 2016 to 2017). Receptor libraries were prepared by the immunoSEQ multiplex PCR assay. TCRdb carries this immuneACCESS record with in-frame sequences only. Its versions omit some clonotypes, under half of them owing to an unresolved V gene in the studies checked, with the rest unexplained. The sample contains some 66,000 clones, 98% of them found a single time. Under 0.2% of the sample belongs to the ten largest clones. Sequenced sample: T cells isolated from PBMCs. Receptors originate from a human donor in good health.

The chain joins TRBV4-1 to TRBJ2-7, with 12 bases identical to TRBD2. This CDR3 region has 21 residues. V lost 0 bases to trimming and J lost 0 bases; unmatched junction nucleotides: 15. Germline V gives CDR1 MGHRA, CDR2 YSYEKL. The CDR3 loop is CASSQEGTSGRFRPTSYEQYF. Written as DNA, the CDR3 is TGCGCCAGCAGCCAAGAGGGGACTAGCGGGCGGTTTCGCCCCACCTCCTACGAGCAGTACTTC.

The chain is built from TRBV19 and TRBJ2-7; D is unresolved. Germline V CDR1 and CDR2: LNHDA, SQIVND (reference sequence). The V end was cut by 8 bases, the J end by 3 bases, with 8 bases between. This CDR3 spans 11 amino acids. This CDR3 reads CASGEHYEQYF. Here the CDR3 DNA reads TGTGCCAGTGGTGAACACTACGAGCAGTACTTC.

The chain employs TRBV4-1 and TRBJ2-7, with a tentative D call TRBD2 (5 bases). Germline V gives CDR1 MGHRA, CDR2 YSYEKL. V was shortened by 3 bases and J by 0 bases, with 12 bases between the two germline ends. CDR3 length equals 15 residues. CDR3 residues: CASSQVRDHSYEQYF. In DNA, the CDR3 is TGCGCCAGCAGCCAGGTCCGGGATCACTCCTACGAGCAGTACTTC.

The chain recombines TRBV7-8 with TRBJ2-7; the D gene is possibly TRBD1 (6 bases). Trimming shortened V by 0 bases and J by 6 bases, and 24 bases separated the two germline ends. Germline V gene data show CDR1 as SGHVS and CDR2 as FQNEAQ. The CDR3 loop spans 18 amino acids. CDR3 loop: CASSLAVTGREPVGEQYF. CDR3 nucleotide sequence: TGTGCCAGCAGCTTAGCGGTTACAGGGCGAGAGCCCGTCGGCGAGCAGTACTTC.

This clone has just one count. The V gene is TRBV5-4, the J gene TRBJ1-3; D not certain. Germline assignment: CDR1 SGHNT and CDR2 YYREEE (reference sequence). The CDR3 length is 13 residues. V lost 2 bases, J lost 8 bases, and 11 bases lay in between. CDR3 residues: CASSFSGVDTIYF. In DNA form, the CDR3 reads TGTGCCAGCAGCTTTTCAGGTGTGGACACCATATATTTT. The full variable domain, its missing parts supplied by reference TRBV5-4 and TRBJ1-3, is ETGVTQSPTHLIKTRGQQVTLRCSSQSGHNTVSWYQQALGQGPQFIFQYYREEENGRGNFPPRFSGLQFPNYSSELNVNALELDDSALYLCASSFSGVDTIYFGEGSWLTVV.

The rearrangement links TRBV9 to TRBJ1-2, with 7 bases fitting TRBD1. Losses at the gene ends were 3 bases for V and 2 bases for J; bases not matched to a gene: 4. CDR3 length: 14 amino acids. The germline V gene encodes CDR1 SGDLS and CDR2 YYNGEE. The CDR3 nucleotides read TGTGCCAGCAGCGATACAGGGGCAAACTATGGCTACACCTTC. As protein: CASSDTGANYGYTF.